The 8 T cell receptor beta chains in this list originate from one sample, sequenced in a study of blood T cell repertoires in COVID-19. Data came from immunoSEQ multiplex PCR; TCRdb stores just in-frame clones and leaves some out. Here the sample spans just under 20,000 clones, 93% being singletons. Sample: peripheral blood. These receptors were taken from a woman between 50 and 59 years old with active COVID-19.

J is TRBJ2-7 and V is TRBV30, with 8 bases that match TRBD2. Germline assignment: CDR1 GTSNPN and CDR2 SVGIG (reference sequence). The CDR3 extends over 13 amino acids. The ends lost 1 base at V and 7 bases at J; junction bases unmatched: 6. The CDR3 DNA sequence: TGTGCCTGGAGTGAGGGACTAGTTGGTGAGCAGTACTTC. Its protein product is CAWSEGLVGEQYF.

The rearrangement joins TRBV30 to TRBJ1-2; 9 bases map to TRBD1. Per the germline V gene, CDR1 is GTSNPN and CDR2 is SVGIG (reference sequence). V gave up 0 bases and J gave up 6 bases; unmatched junction bases: 2. The CDR3 sequence is 13 residues long. The CDR3 DNA reads TGTGCCTGGAGTGTACGGACAGGGGATGGCTACACCTTC. Amino acids: CAWSVRTGDGYTF.

V is TRBV9 and J is TRBJ2-5, with D hard to call. Trimming left V 3 bases short and J 0 bases short, with 12 bases between. The germline V gene encodes CDR1 SGDLS and CDR2 YYNGEE. There are 15 residues in the CDR3. CDR3 sequence (DNA): TGTGCCAGCAGCGCCAATGGAGAGTACCAAGAGACCCAGTACTTC. Translation: CASSANGEYQETQYF. Together with reference TRBV9 and TRBJ2-5, the CDR3 gives the full variable domain: DSGVTQTPKHLITATGQRVTLRCSPRSGDLSVYWYQQSLDQGLQFLIQYYNGEERAKGNILERFSAQQFPDLHSELNLSSLELGDSALYFCASSANGEYQETQYFGPGTRLLVL.

The chain uses TRBV10-1 and TRBJ2-1, with D possibly matching TRBD2 (6 bases). V lost 3 bases, J lost 10 bases, and 16 bases lay in between. In germline, CDR1 is WNHNN, CDR2 SYGVQD (reference sequence). The CDR3 is 14 residues long. CDR3: CASSEGSGEAEQFF. In nucleotides, the CDR3 is TGCGCCAGCAGTGAAGGGTCTGGGGAGGCAGAGCAGTTCTTC.

The chain is built from TRBV29-1 and TRBJ2-5, with 7 positions matching TRBD1. This CDR3 contains 13 residues. Germline CDR1 reads SQVTM; CDR2 reads ANQGSEA. The V gene end was trimmed by 5 bases and the J gene end by 4 bases; junction bases not matched to a gene: 7. DNA of the CDR3: TGCAGCGTTAACCCAGGGGGTTTAGAGACCCAGTACTTC. Translated: CSVNPGGLETQYF.

Only one count was recorded for this clone. At one end, the junction sequence differs from germline, possibly due to a read error. The rearrangement links TRBV5-1 to TRBJ1-2; 12 bases are a match to TRBD1. Germline CDR1 SGHRS, CDR2 YFSETQ. The CDR3 is 17 amino acids. The CDR3 sequence is CASSLDRDRGRLDGYTF. CDR3 nucleotide sequence: TGCGCCAGCAGTTTGGACCGGGACAGGGGGCGCTTGGACGGCTACACCTTC.

The count of this clone is one. The chain employs TRBV7-9 and TRBJ1-5, with 7 bases identical to TRBD1. Germline V gene data show CDR1 as SEHNR and CDR2 as FQNEAQ (reference sequence). The J segment lost 5 bases and the V segment lost 5 bases, leaving 12 bases of the junction unmatched. The length of the CDR3 is 16 residues. This CDR3 reads CASSGKTGLEDQPQHF. The CDR3 DNA is TGTGCCAGCAGCGGTAAGACAGGGCTTGAAGATCAGCCCCAGCATTTT. Filled out from reference TRBV7-9 and TRBJ1-5, the complete variable domain reads DTGVSQNPRHKITKRGQNVTFRCDPISEHNRLYWYRQTLGQGPEFLTYFQNEAQLEKSRLLSDRFSAERPKGSFSTLEIQRTEQGDSAMYLCASSGKTGLEDQPQHFGDGTRLSIL.

This chain connects TRBV30 to TRBJ1-3; D is unresolved. The CDR3 has 16 residues. CDR1 is GTSNPN, CDR2 SVGIG, per germline (reference sequence). V was cut by 1 base and J by 2 bases, with 15 bases left in between. The CDR3 coding sequence is TGTGCCTGGAGTGCGGGTTTATTCCTCCCTGGAAACACCATATATTTT. It yields the protein CAWSAGLFLPGNTIYF. The full variable domain, rest sourced from reference TRBV30 and TRBJ1-3, is SQTIHQWPATLVQPVGSPLSLECTVEGTSNPNLYWYRQAAGRGLQLLFYSVGIGQISSEVPQNLSASRPQDRQFILSSKKLLLSDSGFYLCAWSAGLFLPGNTIYFGEGSWLTVV.